This T cell receptor beta chain originates from a study of cytomegalovirus exposure and HLA in healthy donors. Study-level points and caveats: One later analysis reportedly identified an Asian-associated ancestry cluster that showed fewer N-insertions than the approximately 700-donor mean.

With respect to this clone: The antigen is unknown.

Donors were nominally healthy when sampled, though unrecorded immune exposures were likely. This CDR3 spans 16 amino acids. With 0 bases clipped from V and 7 bases from J, the junction kept 11 bases outside the gene matches. Germline CDR1 SGDLS, CDR2 YYNGEE. PCR employed 60 Vbeta and 13 Jbeta primers. In the study's own analysis: Later analysis identified 80 million to 85 million unique TCR beta chains, about 10 million shared. Sequenced by immunoSEQ multiplex PCR; TCRdb stores in-frame clones only, minus some. The V and J calls and clone size were taken over from that table, and D and trimming were inferred from the DNA. This sample has some 170,000 clones; 70% to 90% occur once, and the top ten carry about 2.3%.

The V gene is TRBV9, the J gene TRBJ1-2; 8 nucleotides align to TRBD1. This receptor was taken from a young woman in good health and CMV-seronegative. What was sequenced was PBMCs. The chain's CDR3 is CASSVGDRGVLGGYTF. In DNA, the CDR3 is TGTGCCAGCAGCGTAGGTGACAGGGGTGTTTTGGGTGGCTACACCTTC.